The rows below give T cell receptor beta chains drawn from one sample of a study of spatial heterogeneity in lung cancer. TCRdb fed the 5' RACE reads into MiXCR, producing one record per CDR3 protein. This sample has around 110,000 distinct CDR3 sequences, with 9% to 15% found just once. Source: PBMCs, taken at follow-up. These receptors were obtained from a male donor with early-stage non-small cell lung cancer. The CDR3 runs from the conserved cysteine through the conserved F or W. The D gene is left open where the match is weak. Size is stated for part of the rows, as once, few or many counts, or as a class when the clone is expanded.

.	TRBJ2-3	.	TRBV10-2	TGCGCCAGCAGGGACGAAGTGACGCAGTATTTT	CASRDEVTQYF
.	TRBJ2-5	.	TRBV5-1	TGCGCCAGCAGCCCTGGCGGCAGTCGAGAGACCCAGTACTTC	CASSPGGSRETQYF
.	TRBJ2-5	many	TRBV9	TGTGCCAGCAGCGTTTTAGCGGAGTACCAAGAGACCCAGTACTTC	CASSVLAEYQETQYF
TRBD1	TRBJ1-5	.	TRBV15	TGTGCCACCAGCGGACAGGGCAGCAATCAGCCCCAGCATTTT	CATSGQGSNQPQHF
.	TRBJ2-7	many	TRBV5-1	TGCGCCAGCAGCTTGCGTCCCTACGAGCAGTACTTC	CASSLRPYEQYF
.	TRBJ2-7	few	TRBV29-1	TGCAGCGTTGTAGCGGACAGCACATACGAGCAGTACTTC	CSVVADSTYEQYF
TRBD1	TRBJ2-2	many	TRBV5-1	TGCGCCAGCAGCCTGACAGGGGGCTACACCGGGGAGCTGTTTTTT	CASSLTGGYTGELFF
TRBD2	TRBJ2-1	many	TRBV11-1	TGTGCCAGCAGCTTAAGTTTTAGCGGGGGGAGGAATGAGCAGTTCTTC	CASSLSFSGGRNEQFF
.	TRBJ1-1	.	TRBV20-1	TGCAGTGCTAGAAGTTCAGGGCCCGAGAACACTGAAGCTTTCTTT	CSARSSGPENTEAFF
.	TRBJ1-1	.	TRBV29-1	TGCAGCGTTGTAGGCGGAACCTACACTGAAGCTTTCTTT	CSVVGGTYTEAFF
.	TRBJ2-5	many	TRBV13	TGTGCCAGCAGCTTACGCCAGGGCGGGGAGACCCAGTACTTC	CASSLRQGGETQYF
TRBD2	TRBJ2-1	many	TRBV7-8	TGTGCCAGCAGCTTCCCGCTCGGGATTAGCGGGGACGAGCAGTTCTTC	CASSFPLGISGDEQFF
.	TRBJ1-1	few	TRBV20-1	TGCAGTGGTATTAGGACAAAGAACACTGAAGCTTTCTTT	CSGIRTKNTEAFF
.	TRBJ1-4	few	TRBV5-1	TGCGCCAGCAGCTTGTTTGCGGCAGAGCGGAATGAAAAACTGTTTTTT	CASSLFAAERNEKLFF
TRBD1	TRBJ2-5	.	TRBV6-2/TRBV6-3	TGTGCCAGCAGTTACCCGACAGGGGATATTAGACAAGAGACCCAGTACTTC	CASSYPTGDIRQETQYF
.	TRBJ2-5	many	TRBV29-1	TGCAGCGTTAGACGTAGTTTGGCGGCTCAAGAGACCCAGTACTTC	CSVRRSLAAQETQYF
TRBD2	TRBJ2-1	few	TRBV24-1	TGTGCCACCAGTGAGCTAGGGACTAGCGGGGGCGTAAGCTCCTACAATGAGCAGTTCTTC	CATSELGTSGGVSSYNEQFF
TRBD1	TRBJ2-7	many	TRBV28	TGTGCCAGCAGTTTGGGACAGGGAATGAGGGACGAGCAGTACTTC	CASSLGQGMRDEQYF
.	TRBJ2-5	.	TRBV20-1	TGCAGTGCTAGAGTAGCACAGGGAGAGACCCAGTACTTC	CSARVAQGETQYF
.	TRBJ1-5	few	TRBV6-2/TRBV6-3	TGTGCCAGCAGTTTGGCGGCAGGGAAAGTCGTACGGAATCAGCCCCAGCATTTT	CASSLAAGKVVRNQPQHF
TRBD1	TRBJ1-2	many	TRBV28	TGTGCCAGCAGTTTAACAACCGGGACAGGGTACTATGGCTACACCTTC	CASSLTTGTGYYGYTF
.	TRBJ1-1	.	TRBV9	TGTGCCAGCAGCCCGCTGGACCGTTACACTGAAGCTTTCTTT	CASSPLDRYTEAFF
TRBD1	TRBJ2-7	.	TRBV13	TGTGCCAGCAGCTTCGGACAGGCCTACGAGCAGTACTTC	CASSFGQAYEQYF
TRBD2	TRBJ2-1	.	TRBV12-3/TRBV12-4	TGTGCCAGCAGTCCCTACAGCGCGGGGGGTTACAATGAGCAGTTCTTC	CASSPYSAGGYNEQFF
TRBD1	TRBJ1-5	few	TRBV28	TGTGCCAGCAGTTTCTCCGGGACAGTCTTCCATCAGCCCCAGCATTTT	CASSFSGTVFHQPQHF
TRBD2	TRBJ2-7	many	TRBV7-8	TGTGCCAGCAGCTTGCGGGGTAGCGGGGTTCCCTACGAGCAGTACTTC	CASSLRGSGVPYEQYF
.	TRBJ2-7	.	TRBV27	TGTGCCAGCAGTTCGCTGGGGACATTTCCCTACGAGCAGTACTTC	CASSSLGTFPYEQYF